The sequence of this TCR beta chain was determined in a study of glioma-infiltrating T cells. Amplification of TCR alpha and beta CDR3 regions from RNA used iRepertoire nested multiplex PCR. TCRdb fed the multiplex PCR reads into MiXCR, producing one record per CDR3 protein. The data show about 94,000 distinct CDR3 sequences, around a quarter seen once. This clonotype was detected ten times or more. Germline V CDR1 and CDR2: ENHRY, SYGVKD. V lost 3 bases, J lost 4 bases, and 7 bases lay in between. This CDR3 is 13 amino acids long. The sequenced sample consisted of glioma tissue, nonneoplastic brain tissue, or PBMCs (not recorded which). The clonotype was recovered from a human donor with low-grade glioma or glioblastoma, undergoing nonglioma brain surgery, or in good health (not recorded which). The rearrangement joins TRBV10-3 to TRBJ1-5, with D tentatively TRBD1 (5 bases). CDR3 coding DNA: TGTGCCATCAGTGAACAGGTAAATCAGCCCCAGCATTTT. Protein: CAISEQVNQPQHF.